This entry describes one T cell receptor beta chain. Its antigen is unidentified. Sequence data for DNA of cultured CD4+ T cells were generated by the Oncomine TCR Beta short-read assay. Someone extracted genomic DNA from cultured CD4+ T cells. In TCRdb, the PCR reads were re-called with MiXCR into one record per CDR3 protein. The table lists 15,000 to 17,000 distinct CDR3 sequences, roughly 52% of them singletons. The record originates from a study of vaccination and CD4 T cells after COVID-19. Findings of the study overall: Relatively few convalescent patients were studied; early post-infection timepoints were not included. Median numbers of SARS-CoV-2-reactive clonotypes increased from 21 to 38 (not a significant change). A median of about 90% of reactive clones, in convalescent patients, became evident only post-vaccination.

Treatment given: approximately 11-day PBMC culture with coronavirus spike peptide pools or control peptides (ViraFEST assay). Between the trimmed V and J ends, which lost 7 bases and 13 bases, there was a span of 16 bases. The CDR3 consists of 11 residues. CDR1 and CDR2 from the germline V gene are MNHNS and SASEGT. Sequencing was performed on CD4+ T cells from blood, cultured in vitro, taken before SARS-CoV-2 vaccination. This chain joins TRBV6-1 and TRBJ2-5; D possibly uses TRBD1 or TRBD2 (5 bases each). The source is a human donor who had recovered from COVID-19. CDR3 sequence reads: CASTRDGPLYF. CDR3 DNA sequence: TGTGCCAGCACCCGGGACGGCCCGTTGTACTTC.